This T cell receptor beta chain was found in a study of control samples from healthy donors and cancer patients. Profiling relied on immunoSEQ multiplex PCR, and the TCRdb table lists in-frame clones only, not all of them. The sample has tens of thousands of clones; just under 85% are singletons. Trimming pared 0 bases from V and 3 bases from J, leaving 13 bases between. CDR1 SGDLS and CDR2 YYNGEE come from the germline V gene. The CDR3 has 16 amino acids. This clonotype was obtained from a man aged 30-40 years in good health. Sequenced material: blood. This chain connects TRBV9 to TRBJ1-3; D gene uncertain. The CDR3 sequence is CASSVGYPSDGNTIYF. In nucleotides, the CDR3 is TGTGCCAGCAGCGTAGGCTACCCCTCTGATGGAAACACCATATATTTT. Full variable domain (remainder filled in from reference TRBV9 and TRBJ1-3): DSGVTQTPKHLITATGQRVTLRCSPRSGDLSVYWYQQSLDQGLQFLIQYYNGEERAKGNILERFSAQQFPDLHSELNLSSLELGDSALYFCASSVGYPSDGNTIYFGEGSWLTVV.